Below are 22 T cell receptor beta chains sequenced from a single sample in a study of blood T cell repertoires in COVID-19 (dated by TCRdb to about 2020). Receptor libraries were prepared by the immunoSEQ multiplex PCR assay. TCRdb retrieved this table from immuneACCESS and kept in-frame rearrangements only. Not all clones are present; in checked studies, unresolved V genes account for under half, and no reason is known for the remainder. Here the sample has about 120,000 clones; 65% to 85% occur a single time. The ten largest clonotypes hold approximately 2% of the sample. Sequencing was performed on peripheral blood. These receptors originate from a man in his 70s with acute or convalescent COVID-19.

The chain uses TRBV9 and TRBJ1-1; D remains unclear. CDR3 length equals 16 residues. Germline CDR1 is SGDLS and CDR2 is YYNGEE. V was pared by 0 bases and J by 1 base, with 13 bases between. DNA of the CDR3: TGTGCCAGCAGCGTAGAAGCGGGAATGGGGAACACTGAAGCTTTCTTT. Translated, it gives CASSVEAGMGNTEAFF.

The CDR3 loop reads CASSLELLAGVGEQFF. CDR3 in DNA: TGTGCCAGCAGCTTGGAACTCCTAGCAGGGGTGGGTGAGCAGTTCTTC. This rearrangement joins TRBV5-5 to TRBJ2-1; possibly TRBD1 for D (6 bases). There are 16 residues in the CDR3. V lost 0 bases and J 9 bases, leaving 19 bases between the germline ends. CDR1 and CDR2 from the germline V gene are SGHKS and YYEKEE (reference sequence).

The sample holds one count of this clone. CDR3 sequence (DNA): TGTGCCAGTAGTACTATAACAGGGGGCGGAAACGAGCAGTACTTC. Translation: CASSTITGGGNEQYF. J is TRBJ2-7 and V is TRBV19; the match to TRBD1 covers 9 bases. V shed 4 bases, J shed 5 bases, and the junction held 9 bases outside the gene matches. The CDR3 is made up of 15 amino acids. Germline V CDR1 and CDR2: LNHDA, SQIVND (reference sequence).

CDR3 DNA sequence: TGTGCCAGCAGCGTGGGACTCCCCACCGGGGAGCTGTTTTTT. The encoded protein is CASSVGLPTGELFF. This chain links TRBV5-6 with TRBJ2-2; the D gene is possibly TRBD2 (6 bases). Germline assignment: CDR1 SGHDT and CDR2 YYEEEE. The CDR3 runs 14 residues. The ends were cut back, 4 bases at V and 4 bases at J, with 11 bases in the middle.

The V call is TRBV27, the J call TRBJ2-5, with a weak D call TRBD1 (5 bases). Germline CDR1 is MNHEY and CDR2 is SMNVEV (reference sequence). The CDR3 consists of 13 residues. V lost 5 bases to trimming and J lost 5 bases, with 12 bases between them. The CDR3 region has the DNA TGTGCCAGCAGTCCAGACAGTCGGGAGACCCAGTACTTC. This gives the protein CASSPDSRETQYF.

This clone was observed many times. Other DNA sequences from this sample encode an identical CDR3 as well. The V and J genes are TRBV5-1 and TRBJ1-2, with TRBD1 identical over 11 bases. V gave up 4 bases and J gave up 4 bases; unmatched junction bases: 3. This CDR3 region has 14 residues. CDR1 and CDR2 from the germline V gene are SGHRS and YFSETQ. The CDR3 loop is CASSDGTGGYGYTF. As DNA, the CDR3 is TGCGCCAGCAGCGACGGGACAGGGGGCTATGGCTACACCTTC.

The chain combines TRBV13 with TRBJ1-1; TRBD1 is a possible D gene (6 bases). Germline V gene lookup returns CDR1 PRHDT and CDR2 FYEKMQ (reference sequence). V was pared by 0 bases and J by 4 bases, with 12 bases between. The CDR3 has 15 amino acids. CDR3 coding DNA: TGTGCCAGCAGCTTAGGACAGGGTATTGGCACTGAAGCTTTCTTT. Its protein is CASSLGQGIGTEAFF.

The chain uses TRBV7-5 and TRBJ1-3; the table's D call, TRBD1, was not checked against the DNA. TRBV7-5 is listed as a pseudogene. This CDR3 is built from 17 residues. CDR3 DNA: TGTGCCAGAAGCATAATACAGGGGGACCGGGGGGGAAACACCATATATTTT. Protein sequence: CARSIIQGDRGGNTIYF.

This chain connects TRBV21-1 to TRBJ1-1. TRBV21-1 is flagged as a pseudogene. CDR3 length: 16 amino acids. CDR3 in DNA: TGTGCCAGCAGCTCCCGGGTCCCCGGGGGATTGGCTGAAGCTTTCTTT. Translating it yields CASSSRVPGGLAEAFF.

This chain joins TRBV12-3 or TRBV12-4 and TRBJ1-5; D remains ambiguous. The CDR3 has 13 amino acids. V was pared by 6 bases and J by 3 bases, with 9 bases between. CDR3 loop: CASSQDNNQPQHF. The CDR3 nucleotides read TGTGCCAGCAGCCAAGACAACAATCAGCCCCAGCATTTT.

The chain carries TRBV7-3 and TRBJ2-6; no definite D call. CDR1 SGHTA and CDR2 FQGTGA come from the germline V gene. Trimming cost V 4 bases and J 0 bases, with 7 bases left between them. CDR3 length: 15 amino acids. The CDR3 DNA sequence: TGTGCCAGCAGCTCACAGAGCTCTGGGGCCAACGTCCTGACTTTC. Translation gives CASSSQSSGANVLTF.

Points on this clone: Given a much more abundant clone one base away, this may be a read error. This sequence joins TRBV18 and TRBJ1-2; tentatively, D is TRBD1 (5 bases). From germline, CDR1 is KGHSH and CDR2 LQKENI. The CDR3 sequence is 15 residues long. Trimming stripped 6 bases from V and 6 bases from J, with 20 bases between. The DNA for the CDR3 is TGTGCCAGCTCGCAGGCAGGGTTTGAAGTAGATGGCTACACCTTC. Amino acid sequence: CASSQAGFEVDGYTF.

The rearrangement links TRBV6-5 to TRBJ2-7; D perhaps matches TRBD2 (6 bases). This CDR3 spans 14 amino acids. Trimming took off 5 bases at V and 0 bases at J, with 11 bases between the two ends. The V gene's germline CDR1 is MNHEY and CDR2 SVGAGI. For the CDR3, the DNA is TGTGCCAGCAGTACCCACGGGAGCTCCTACGAGCAGTACTTC. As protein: CASSTHGSSYEQYF.

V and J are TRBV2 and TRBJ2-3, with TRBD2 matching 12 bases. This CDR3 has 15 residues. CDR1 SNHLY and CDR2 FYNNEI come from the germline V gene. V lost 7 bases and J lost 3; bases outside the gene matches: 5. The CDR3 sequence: CASTGLAGSTDTQYF. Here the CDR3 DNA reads TGTGCCAGCACAGGACTAGCGGGGAGTACAGATACGCAGTATTTT.

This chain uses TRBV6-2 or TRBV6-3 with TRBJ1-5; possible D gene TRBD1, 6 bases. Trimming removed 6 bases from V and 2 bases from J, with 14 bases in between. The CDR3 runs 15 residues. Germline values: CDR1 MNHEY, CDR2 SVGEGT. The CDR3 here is CASSPGEGGNQPQHF. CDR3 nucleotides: TGTGCCAGCAGCCCAGGGGAGGGGGGCAATCAGCCCCAGCATTTT.

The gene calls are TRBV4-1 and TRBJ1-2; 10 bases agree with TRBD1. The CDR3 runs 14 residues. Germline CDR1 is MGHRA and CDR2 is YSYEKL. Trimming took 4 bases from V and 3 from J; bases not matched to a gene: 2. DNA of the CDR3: TGCGCCAGCAGCCGAGGGACAGGGGACTATGGCTACACCTTC. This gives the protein CASSRGTGDYGYTF.

The CDR3 DNA reads as TGTGCCAGCTCACCCCCCGGGACAGGGAACACTGAAGCTTTCTTT. Translating gives CASSPPGTGNTEAFF. The chain recombines TRBV18 with TRBJ1-1; 8 bases agree with TRBD1. The CDR3 totals 15 residues. Germline V gene data show CDR1 as KGHSH and CDR2 as LQKENI. Unmatched junction bases numbered 4, after V lost 3 bases and J lost 1 base.

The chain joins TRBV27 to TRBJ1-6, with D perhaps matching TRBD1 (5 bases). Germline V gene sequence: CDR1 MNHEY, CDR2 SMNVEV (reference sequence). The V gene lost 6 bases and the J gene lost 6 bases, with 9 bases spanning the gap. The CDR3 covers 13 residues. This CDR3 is CASSWGRNSPLHF. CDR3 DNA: TGTGCCAGCAGCTGGGGCCGTAATTCACCCCTCCACTTT.

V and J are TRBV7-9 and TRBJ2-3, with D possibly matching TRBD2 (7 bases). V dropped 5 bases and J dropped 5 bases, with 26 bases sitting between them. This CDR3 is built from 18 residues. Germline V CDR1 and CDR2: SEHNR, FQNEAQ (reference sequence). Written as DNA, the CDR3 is TGTGCCAGCAGCCCATCCCCCTCTGGGGGGGGGCAAAAAGATACGCAGTATTTT. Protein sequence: CASSPSPSGGGQKDTQYF.

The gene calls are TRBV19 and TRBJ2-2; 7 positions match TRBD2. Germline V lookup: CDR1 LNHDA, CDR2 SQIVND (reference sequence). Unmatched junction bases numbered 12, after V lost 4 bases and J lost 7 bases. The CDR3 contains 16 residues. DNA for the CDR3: TGTGCCAGTAGTAATGCGGGGGTTTTGGCACTCGGGGAGCTGTTTTTT. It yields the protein CASSNAGVLALGELFF.

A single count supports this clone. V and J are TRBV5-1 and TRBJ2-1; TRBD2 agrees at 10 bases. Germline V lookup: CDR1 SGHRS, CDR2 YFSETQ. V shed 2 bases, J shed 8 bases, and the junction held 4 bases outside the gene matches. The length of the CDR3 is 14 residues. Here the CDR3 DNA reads TGCGCCAGCAGCTTCCGACTAGCGGGCGATGAGCAGTTCTTC. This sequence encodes CASSFRLAGDEQFF.

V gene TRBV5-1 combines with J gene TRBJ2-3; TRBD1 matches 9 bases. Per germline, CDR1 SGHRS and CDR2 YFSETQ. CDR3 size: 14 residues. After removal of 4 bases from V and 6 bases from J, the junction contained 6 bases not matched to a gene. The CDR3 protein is CASSPGQGGDTQYF. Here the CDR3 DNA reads TGCGCCAGCAGCCCGGGACAGGGAGGGGATACGCAGTATTTT.